The rows below give T cell receptor beta chains drawn from one sample of a study of T-cell reconstitution after alpha-beta-depleted transplantation in children. Each CDR3 protein gets one entry after TCRdb re-called the PCR reads with MiXCR. The sample has a few hundred thousand distinct CDR3 sequences, roughly an eighth seen once. This specimen consisted of PBMCs from the stem cell graft donor, obtained from the stem cell graft. These receptor sequences come from a human donor who donated a stem cell graft to a child with combined immunodeficiency. The conserved cysteine and the conserved F or W are not part of the CDR3 here. For some rows the clone size is stated as once, few or many, or as a class when expanded; others skip it.

>-|TRBJ2-1|TRBV12-3/TRBV12-4
ASMGHSYNEQF
>-|TRBJ2-1|TRBV27
ASSGDRVFYNEQF
>many|TRBJ1-2|TRBV10-2
ASGRVGDYGYT
>many|TRBJ2-1|TRBV20-1
SAPRLAGYNEQF
>many|TRBJ2-3|TRBV9
ASSVTAGGTDTQY
>few|TRBJ2-5|TRBV7-9
ASSLMGRREETQY
>few|TRBJ1-5|TRBV4-3
ASSQGSEYSNQPQH
>many|TRBJ1-6|TRBV12-3/TRBV12-4
ASSFSSGTEPLH
>few|TRBJ2-5|TRBV12-3/TRBV12-4
ASSSRGGGQETQY
>few|TRBJ1-1|TRBV7-9
ASSPPTGNTEAF
>once|TRBJ2-5|TRBV18
ASSGLAETQY
>-|TRBJ1-2|TRBV4-3
ASSQELGIGYGYT
>-|TRBJ2-7|TRBV9
ASSHSRDAGRVPYEQY
>many|TRBJ2-2|TRBV7-2
ASSFKTGGTGELF
>many|TRBJ2-3|TRBV27
ASKFRGTDTQY
>-|TRBJ1-5|TRBV6-1
ASSRGGYSNQPQH
>-|TRBJ1-5|TRBV6-5
ASSWGQGSQPQH
>many|TRBJ2-1|TRBV9
ASSLEAGTSSYNEQF
>few|TRBJ2-7|TRBV7-9
ASSLGGTSGNSYEQY
>few|TRBJ1-2|TRBV24-1
ATSDLSGSGYGYT
>many|TRBJ2-1|TRBV14
ASSRSGGVNEQF
>few|TRBJ2-7|TRBV11-2
ASSTGTSASYEQY
>-|TRBJ2-7|TRBV9
ASSGDTSLYEQY
>few|TRBJ2-2|TRBV6-2/TRBV6-3
ASGLRGDGVRTGELF
>many|TRBJ1-5|TRBV6-5
ASSYRDSSNQPQH
>few|TRBJ1-1|TRBV10-3
AISGQPNTEAF
>-|TRBJ2-5|TRBV7-6
ASSPYRDRGYPQETQY
>few|TRBJ2-3|TRBV11-3
ASSRHPSGSRTDTQY
>few|TRBJ2-7|TRBV10-3
AIREDSSYYEQY
>few|TRBJ2-4|TRBV4-1
ASRGALAGAKNIQY
>-|TRBJ1-1|TRBV2
ASSGRDRDTEAF
>few|TRBJ1-4|TRBV4-3
ASSQDGQRLSTNEKLF
>few|TRBJ1-2|TRBV12-3/TRBV12-4
ASRLGQVYGYT
>-|TRBJ1-1|TRBV18
ASSPGQVKANTEAF
>many|TRBJ1-1|TRBV29-1
SVEDKSRETEAF
>few|TRBJ2-7|TRBV7-2
ASSLEPGDEQY
>-|TRBJ2-7|TRBV4-3
ASSQDVAGVYEQY
>many|TRBJ2-7|TRBV10-3
AISEWDEQY
>few|TRBJ1-6|TRBV5-1
ASSLSQRGQGRSPLH
>-|TRBJ2-3|TRBV6-6
ATGRSTDTQY
>few|TRBJ2-1|TRBV4-3
ASSHGTTGIEQF
>many|TRBJ2-3|TRBV29-1
SVVGGLAGGDTQY
>few|TRBJ2-3|TRBV12-3/TRBV12-4
ASSLMSGLAGGPSVTQY
>-|TRBJ2-7|TRBV5-1
ASSSLVGTAIYEQY
>-|TRBJ2-1|TRBV7-9
ASSKVVWGIDEQF
>-|TRBJ1-1|TRBV7-9
ASQTGPEAF
>few|TRBJ2-7|TRBV7-2
ASSLRQNEQY
>many|TRBJ2-1|TRBV12-3/TRBV12-4
ASARLAGVNEQF
>-|TRBJ2-3|TRBV5-6
ASSFASGRGTDTQY
>few|TRBJ2-5|TRBV28
ASSLQAETQY
>once|TRBJ2-1|TRBV4-2
ASSQVPGASGRSGGHNEQF
>-|TRBJ2-1|TRBV29-1
SVDRGLAGDNEQF
>-|TRBJ2-1|TRBV15
ATSTRTSVDNEQF
>few|TRBJ2-7|TRBV28
ASSLIRISSSYEQY
>-|TRBJ2-7|TRBV7-9
ASTPRTGYDEQY
>few|TRBJ2-3|TRBV11-2
ASSFPGYLGDTQY
>-|TRBJ2-7|TRBV10-3
AISDPDRGLHYEQY
>-|TRBJ2-1|TRBV27
ASKSGGLYNEQF
>once|TRBJ2-1|TRBV21-1
ASVLSQGARVGASDEQF